Reported below is one TCR beta chain. Its antigen is unknown. Base qualities are not provided; no much larger clone lies one nucleotide away. According to the germline V gene (reference sequence), CDR1 reads SGHKS and CDR2 reads YYEKEE. Inclusive of the bounding cysteine and phenylalanine, the CDR3 is 17 residues long. The DNA shown is the 51-base CDR3, in frame from base 1. At the junction V is shortened by 1 base and J by 0 bases; bases outside the gene matches: 6. The sample belongs to a study of identical twins (dated by TCRdb to the mid-2010s). For the study in its entirety: The study deep-sequenced TCR alpha and beta repertoires from monozygotic twins, unrelated adults of various ages and cord blood to test whether fetal clonotypes persist. To rule out contamination, the twin experiments were replicated at different times with different library preparation protocols.

What the work shows at the level of the full study, not this receptor alone: Compared with coincidental sharing between unrelated individuals, an excess of low generation-probability sequences was observed among out-of-frame TCR alpha sequences shared between twins. Excess twin sharing in beta out-of-frame sequences was weaker because fewer shared sequences lowered the signal-to-noise ratio. Invariant T cells such as MAIT and iNKT could partly confound zero-insertion analyses, though diverse VJ usage argued against this for most clonotypes. Abundant cord blood beta clonotypes carried fewer insertions; young adult naive repertoires showed a weaker similar trend, while memory repertoires showed none. Because the same donors could not be followed over many years, the conclusions relied on cross-sectional statistical analysis. Recombination models systematically underestimated out-of-frame TCR alpha sharing in monozygotic twins but agreed with sharing between unrelated individuals.

The library was generated by 5' RACE. TCRdb lists the instrument as Illumina HiSeq 2000. A universal primer binding site was added through template switching, and the final cDNA carried a unique molecular identifier so that TCR cDNA molecules could be counted accurately. First-strand cDNA for TCR alpha and beta chains was synthesized from specific primers in the conserved constant-segment region. To control for contamination, each cDNA library was double barcoded with a SMART-Mk sample barcode plus Illumina barcodes. Two successive PCR steps introduced TruSeq adapter sequences along with Illumina sample barcodes. The TCR alpha and beta cDNA libraries were sequenced on the Illumina HiSeq platform using custom primers. As for how the authors treated the data: MiGEC was used to process raw reads and extract unique molecular identifiers, and MiXCR was used to find CDR3 positions. For each individual, recombination models were inferred using an EM algorithm with the repgenHMM and IGoR tools. Shared clonotypes were analyzed with the tcR package in R, and sharing was normalized by the product of cloneset sizes. Out-of-frame nonproductive sequences were analyzed to study raw recombination free of thymic and clonal selection effects. TCRdb reprocessing: public reads trimmed at Q25 with fastp, clones called with MiXCR, in-frame beta chains kept. Rows are combined by CDR3 protein, so each entry shows the most common genes and DNA. The V and J calls shown here were made by TCRdb, not taken from the authors' results. The sample contains roughly 480,000 distinct CDR3 sequences, roughly 26% of them found a single time. About 2.7% of the sample is taken by the ten largest.

All donors were healthy Caucasians. Three pairs of female monozygotic twins, all aged about 18 to 30 years, made up the twin cohort. Positive isolation kits from Invitrogen were used to isolate the CD4+ and CD8+ T cell populations. These data were also reused for a study on T cells expressing NK-cell markers. The second paper further reports: Three sorted T-cell subsets (CD3+CD56+NKG2C+, CD3+CD56+NKG2C- and CD3+CD56-NKG2C+) from fewer than 10 donors had their TCR beta-chain repertoires profiled. Seven of the eight sequenced donors were HCMV-seropositive and one was HCMV-seronegative. In several experiments an anti-gammadeltaTCR antibody was added to restrict sorting to alphabetaTCR-expressing T cells. In six or seven donors, the dominant CD3+CD56+NKG2C+ clonotypes ranked among the top 10 CD8+ clonotypes, making up roughly 1.0-8% of CD8+ T cells. Those dominant clonotypes were again the most abundant among CD3+CD56-NKG2C+ cells in a handful of donors, at about 25-60.1%. Whether the expanded NKG2C-expressing T cell clones were specific for HCMV antigens was left unclear. The study sequenced eight donors, all healthy volunteers chosen at random: three men and five women. HCMV serostatus was determined by detecting HCMV-specific IgG in serum with a commercial ELISA kit. MIGEC was used to demultiplex reads and group the reads by UMI, and MiTCR was used to assemble and quantify clonotypes. To exclude erroneous sequences, only TCR cDNA sequences supported by at least two reads were retained. The tcR package was used for downstream repertoire analysis, and clonotypes were matched between fractions using CDR3 nucleotide sequence together with V segment. VDJmatch was used to annotate antigen specificity against VDJdb, with one amino acid substitution in CDR3 allowed.

The TCR originated in a woman younger than 30 in good health. The chain couples TRBV5-5 to TRBJ1-5; the junction holds 8 bases that match TRBD1. The specimen was CD4+ T cells sorted from blood. The CDR3 in this case is CASSLYGQGHSNQPQHF. The DNA is as follows: TGTGCCAGCAGCTTGTACGGACAGGGCCATAGCAATCAGCCCCAGCATTTT. Joined to the reference TRBV5-5 and TRBJ1-5 proteins, this CDR3 gives the full variable domain: DAGVTQSPTHLIKTRGQQVTLRCSPISGHKSVSWYQQVLGQGPQFIFQYYEKEERGRGNFPDRFSARQFPNYSSELNVNALLLGDSALYLCASSLYGQGHSNQPQHFGDGTRLSIL.